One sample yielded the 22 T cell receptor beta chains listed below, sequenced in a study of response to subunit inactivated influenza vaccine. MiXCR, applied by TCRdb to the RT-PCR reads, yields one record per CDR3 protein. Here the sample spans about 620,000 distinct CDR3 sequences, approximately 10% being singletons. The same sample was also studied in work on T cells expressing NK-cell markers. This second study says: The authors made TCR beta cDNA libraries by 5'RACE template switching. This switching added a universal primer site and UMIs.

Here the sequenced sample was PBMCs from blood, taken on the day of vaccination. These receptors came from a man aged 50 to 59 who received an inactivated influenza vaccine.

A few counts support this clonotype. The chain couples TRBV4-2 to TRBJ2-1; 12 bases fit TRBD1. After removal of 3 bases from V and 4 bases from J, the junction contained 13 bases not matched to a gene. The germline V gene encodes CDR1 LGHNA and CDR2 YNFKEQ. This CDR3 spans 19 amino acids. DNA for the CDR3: TGTGCCAGCAGCCAGGTCCCGGGACAGGGGGCGCGAGGATACAATGAGCAGTTCTTC. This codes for CASSQVPGQGARGYNEQFF.

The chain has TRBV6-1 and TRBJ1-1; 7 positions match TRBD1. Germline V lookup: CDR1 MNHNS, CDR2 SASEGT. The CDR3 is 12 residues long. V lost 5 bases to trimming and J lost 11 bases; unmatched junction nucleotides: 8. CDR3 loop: CASSCRQGGAFF. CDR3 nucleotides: TGTGCCAGCAGTTGCCGACAGGGAGGGGCTTTCTTT.

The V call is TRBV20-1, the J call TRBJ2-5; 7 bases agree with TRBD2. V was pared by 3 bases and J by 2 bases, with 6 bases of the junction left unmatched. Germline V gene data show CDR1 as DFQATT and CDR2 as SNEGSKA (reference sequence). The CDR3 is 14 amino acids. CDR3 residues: CSARSVGGQETQYF. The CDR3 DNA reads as TGCAGTGCTAGGAGTGTCGGGGGGCAAGAGACCCAGTACTTC.

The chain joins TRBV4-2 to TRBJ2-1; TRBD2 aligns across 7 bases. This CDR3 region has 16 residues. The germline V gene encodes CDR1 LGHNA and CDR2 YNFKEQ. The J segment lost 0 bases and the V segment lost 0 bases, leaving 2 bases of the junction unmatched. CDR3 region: CASSQDGGSSYNEQFF. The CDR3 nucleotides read TGTGCCAGCAGCCAAGATGGCGGGAGCTCCTACAATGAGCAGTTCTTC.

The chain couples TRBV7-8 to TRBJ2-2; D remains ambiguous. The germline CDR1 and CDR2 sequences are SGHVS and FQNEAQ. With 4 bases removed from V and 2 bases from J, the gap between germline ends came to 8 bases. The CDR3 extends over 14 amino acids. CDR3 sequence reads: CASSSAENTGELFF. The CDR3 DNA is TGTGCCAGCAGCTCAGCCGAAAACACCGGGGAGCTGTTTTTT.

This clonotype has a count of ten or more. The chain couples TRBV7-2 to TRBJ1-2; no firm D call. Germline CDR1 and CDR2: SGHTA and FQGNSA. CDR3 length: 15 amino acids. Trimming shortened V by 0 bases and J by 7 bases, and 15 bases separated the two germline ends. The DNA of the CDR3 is TGTGCCAGCAGCTTAGCCGGCGGGGAGATCGGTGGCTACACCTTC. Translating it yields CASSLAGGEIGGYTF.

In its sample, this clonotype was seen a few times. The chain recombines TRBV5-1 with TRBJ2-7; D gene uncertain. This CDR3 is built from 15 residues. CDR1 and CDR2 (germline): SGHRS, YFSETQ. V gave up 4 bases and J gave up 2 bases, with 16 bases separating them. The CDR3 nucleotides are TGCGCCAGCAGCCCCGGGTTTTCAGCCCCCTACGAGCAGTACTTC. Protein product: CASSPGFSAPYEQYF.

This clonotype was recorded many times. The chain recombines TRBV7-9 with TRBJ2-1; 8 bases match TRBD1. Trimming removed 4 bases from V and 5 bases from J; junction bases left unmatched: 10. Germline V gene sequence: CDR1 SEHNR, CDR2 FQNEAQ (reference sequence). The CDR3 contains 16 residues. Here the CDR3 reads CASSSGRQGNNNEQFF. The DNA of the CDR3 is TGTGCCAGCAGCTCCGGACGACAGGGGAACAACAATGAGCAGTTCTTC.

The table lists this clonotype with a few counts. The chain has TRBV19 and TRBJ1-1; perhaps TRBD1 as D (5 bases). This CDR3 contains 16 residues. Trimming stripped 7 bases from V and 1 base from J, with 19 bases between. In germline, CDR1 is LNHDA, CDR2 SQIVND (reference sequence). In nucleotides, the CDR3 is TGTGCCAGTAACCACCTACCCGGGACCGGGAACACTGAAGCTTTCTTT. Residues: CASNHLPGTGNTEAFF.

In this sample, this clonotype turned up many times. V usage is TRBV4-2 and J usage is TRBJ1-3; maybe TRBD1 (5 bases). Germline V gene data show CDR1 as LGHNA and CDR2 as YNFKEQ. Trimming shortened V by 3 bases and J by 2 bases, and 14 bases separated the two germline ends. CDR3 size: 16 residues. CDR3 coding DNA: TGTGCCAGCAGCCATACTCAAGCAGGGACTGGAAACACCATATATTTT. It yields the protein CASSHTQAGTGNTIYF.

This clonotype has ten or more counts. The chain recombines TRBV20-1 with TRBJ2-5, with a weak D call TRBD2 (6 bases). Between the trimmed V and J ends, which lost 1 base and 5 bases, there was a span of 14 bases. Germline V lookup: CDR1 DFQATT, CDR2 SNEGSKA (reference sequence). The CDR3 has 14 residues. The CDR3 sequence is CSARVSGSRETQYF. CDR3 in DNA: TGCAGTGCTAGAGTCTCCGGGAGTAGGGAGACCCAGTACTTC.

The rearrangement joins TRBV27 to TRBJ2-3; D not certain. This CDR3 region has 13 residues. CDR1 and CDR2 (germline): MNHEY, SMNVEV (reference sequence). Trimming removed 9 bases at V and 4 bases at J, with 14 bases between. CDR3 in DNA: TGTGCCAGTAACTCGAACTTGGCAGATACGCAGTATTTT. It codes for CASNSNLADTQYF.

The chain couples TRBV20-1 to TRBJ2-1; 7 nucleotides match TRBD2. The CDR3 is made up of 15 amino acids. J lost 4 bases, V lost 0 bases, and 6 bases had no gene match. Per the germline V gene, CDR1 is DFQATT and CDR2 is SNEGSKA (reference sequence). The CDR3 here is CSARDPAGDYNEQFF. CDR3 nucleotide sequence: TGCAGTGCTAGAGATCCTGCGGGGGATTACAATGAGCAGTTCTTC.

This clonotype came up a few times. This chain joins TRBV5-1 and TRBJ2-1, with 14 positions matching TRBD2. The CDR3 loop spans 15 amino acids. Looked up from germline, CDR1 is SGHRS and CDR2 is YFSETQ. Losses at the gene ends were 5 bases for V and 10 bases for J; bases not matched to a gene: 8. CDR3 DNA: TGCGCCAGCAGTAATACCGGGACTAGCGGGGGCGAGCAGTTCTTC. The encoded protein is CASSNTGTSGGEQFF.

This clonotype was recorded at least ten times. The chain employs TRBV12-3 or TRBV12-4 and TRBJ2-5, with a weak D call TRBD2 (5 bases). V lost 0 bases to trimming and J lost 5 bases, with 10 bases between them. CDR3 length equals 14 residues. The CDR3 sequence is CASSLAFGVETQYF. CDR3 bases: TGTGCCAGCAGTTTAGCTTTCGGGGTCGAGACCCAGTACTTC.

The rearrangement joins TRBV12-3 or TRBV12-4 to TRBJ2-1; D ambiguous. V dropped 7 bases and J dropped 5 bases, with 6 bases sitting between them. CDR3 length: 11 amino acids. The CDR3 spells CASTPDNEQFF. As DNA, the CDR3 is TGTGCCAGCACACCGGACAATGAGCAGTTCTTC.

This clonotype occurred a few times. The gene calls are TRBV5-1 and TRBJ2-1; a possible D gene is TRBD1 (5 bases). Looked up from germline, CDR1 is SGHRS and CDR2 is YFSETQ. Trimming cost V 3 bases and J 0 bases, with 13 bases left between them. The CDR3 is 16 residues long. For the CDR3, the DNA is TGCGCCAGCAGCTCCTTGACAGTTAGCTCCTACAATGAGCAGTTCTTC. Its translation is CASSSLTVSSYNEQFF.

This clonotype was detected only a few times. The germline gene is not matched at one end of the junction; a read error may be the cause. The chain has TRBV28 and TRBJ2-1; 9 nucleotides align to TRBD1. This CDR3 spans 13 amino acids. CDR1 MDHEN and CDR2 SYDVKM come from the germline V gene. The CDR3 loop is CASSPGQGAERFF. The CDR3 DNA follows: TGTGCCAGCAGTCCGGGACAGGGAGCGGAGCGGTTCTTC.

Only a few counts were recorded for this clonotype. The CDR3 DNA reads as TGTGCCAGCAGTTTAGCCGGGGGGCAGTTCTTC. Its translation: CASSLAGGQFF. V is TRBV12-3 or TRBV12-4 and J is TRBJ2-1; a possible D gene is TRBD2 (6 bases). Trimming took off 0 bases at V and 12 bases at J, with 6 bases between the two ends. The CDR3 length is 11 residues.

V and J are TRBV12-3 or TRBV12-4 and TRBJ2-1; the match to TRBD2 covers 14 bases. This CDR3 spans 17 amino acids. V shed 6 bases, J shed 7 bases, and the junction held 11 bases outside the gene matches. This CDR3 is CASRPPGLAGGLNEQFF. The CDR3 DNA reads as TGTGCCAGCAGACCACCCGGACTAGCGGGAGGCCTGAATGAGCAGTTCTTC.

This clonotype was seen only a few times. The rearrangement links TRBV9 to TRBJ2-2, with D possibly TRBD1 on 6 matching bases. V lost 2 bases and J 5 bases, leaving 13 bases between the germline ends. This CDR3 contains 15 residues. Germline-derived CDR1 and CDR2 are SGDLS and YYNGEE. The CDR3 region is CASSVGPGETGELFF. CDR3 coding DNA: TGTGCCAGCAGCGTTGGCCCAGGGGAGACCGGGGAGCTGTTTTTT.

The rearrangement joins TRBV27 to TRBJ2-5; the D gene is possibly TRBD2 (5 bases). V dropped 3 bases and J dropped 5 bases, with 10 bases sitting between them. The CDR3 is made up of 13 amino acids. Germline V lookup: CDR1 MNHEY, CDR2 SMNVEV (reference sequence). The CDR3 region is CASSFGVRETQYF. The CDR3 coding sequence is TGTGCCAGCAGTTTCGGGGTCCGGGAGACCCAGTACTTC.